The 22 T cell receptor beta chains reported below all come from one sample, sequenced in a study of blood T cell repertoires in COVID-19. Produced via immunoSEQ multiplex PCR; TCRdb's table is partial and in-frame only. The sample lists under 300,000 clones, approximately 81% occurring once. Sequencing input: peripheral blood. All receptors come from a woman in her sixties with active or convalescent COVID-19.

The rearrangement joins TRBV7-9 to TRBJ2-2, with D perhaps matching TRBD1 (6 bases). From germline, CDR1 is SEHNR and CDR2 FQNEAQ (reference sequence). V lost 2 bases and J 3 bases, leaving 10 bases between the germline ends. The CDR3 covers 15 residues. CDR3 sequence reads: CASSLRGTDTGELFF. The CDR3 DNA follows: TGTGCCAGCAGCTTAAGGGGGACCGACACCGGGGAGCTGTTTTTT.

The V call is TRBV5-1, the J call TRBJ1-2, with D possibly matching TRBD1 (5 bases). V lost 0 bases, J lost 6 bases, and 9 bases lay in between. CDR1 SGHRS and CDR2 YFSETQ come from the germline V gene. CDR3 length: 13 amino acids. Here the CDR3 reads CASSLVGEDGYTF. As DNA, the CDR3 is TGCGCCAGCAGCTTGGTAGGGGAGGATGGCTACACCTTC.

The chain has TRBV19 and TRBJ2-7; possible D gene TRBD2, 6 bases. With 7 bases removed from V and 0 bases from J, the gap between germline ends came to 10 bases. This CDR3 region has 13 residues. Germline V gene sequence: CDR1 LNHDA, CDR2 SQIVND (reference sequence). The CDR3: CASKGGASYEQYF. CDR3 nucleotide sequence: TGTGCCAGTAAAGGCGGGGCCTCCTACGAGCAGTACTTC. The whole variable domain, filled in from reference TRBV19 and TRBJ2-7, reads DGGITQSPKYLFRKEGQNVTLSCEQNLNHDAMYWYRQDPGQGLRLIYYSQIVNDFQKGDIAEGYSVSREKKESFPLTVTSAQKNPTAFYLCASKGGASYEQYFGPGTRLTVT.

The chain combines TRBV6-5 with TRBJ1-2; D is possibly TRBD1 (5 bases). The CDR3 is 14 amino acids. Trimming cost V 5 bases and J 4 bases, with 14 bases left between them. Per germline, CDR1 MNHEY and CDR2 SVGAGI. Written as DNA, the CDR3 is TGTGCCAGCAGTCGGCAGGGCCTTGGCTATGGCTACACCTTC. This translates into CASSRQGLGYGYTF.

The chain couples TRBV9 to TRBJ2-1; 13 bases are a match to TRBD2. With V trimmed by 7 bases and J by 9 bases, 16 bases remained unmatched. The germline CDR1 and CDR2 sequences are SGDLS and YYNGEE. The CDR3 extends over 17 amino acids. The CDR3 DNA reads as TGTGCCAGCGCCCCCCTCTCACTAGCGGGGGGGCGGGGTGAGCAGTTCTTC. Translation gives CASAPLSLAGGRGEQFF.

V and J are TRBV4-2 and TRBJ1-1, with D possibly being TRBD1 (5 bases). The CDR3 runs 14 residues. Germline-derived CDR1 and CDR2 are LGHNA and YNFKEQ. With 5 bases removed from V and 2 bases from J, the gap between germline ends came to 12 bases. In DNA, the CDR3 is TGTGCCAGCAGCGCGGGGGGAGGAAACACTGAAGCTTTCTTT. Translating gives CASSAGGGNTEAFF.

The chain carries TRBV23-1 and TRBJ1-1, with a weak D call TRBD1 (5 bases). TRBV23-1 is given ORF status, its function remaining uncertain. Trimming removed 9 bases from V and 6 bases from J, with 14 bases in between. The CDR3 runs 12 residues. The CDR3 is CASSGQGPEAFF. CDR3 nucleotide sequence: TGCGCCAGTTCGGGTCAGGGCCCTGAAGCTTTCTTT.

The rearrangement joins TRBV6-5 to TRBJ1-2, with D uncertain. CDR1 is MNHEY, CDR2 SVGAGI, per germline. Trimming stripped 0 bases from V and 13 bases from J, with 18 bases between. CDR3 length: 14 amino acids. DNA for the CDR3: TGTGCCAGCAGTTACTCGGAGAGTCCCGCCTCCTCCACCTTC. Protein product: CASSYSESPASSTF.

As to this clone: A much larger clone sits a single nucleotide away, making a read error possible. Distinct nucleotide sequences in the sample also encode this CDR3. The rearrangement joins TRBV7-9 to TRBJ1-1, with D possibly being TRBD1 (5 bases). The CDR3 covers 13 residues. Deletions cut 3 bases from V and 1 base from J, with 6 bases between. Germline CDR1 reads SEHNR; CDR2 reads FQNEAQ (reference sequence). CDR3 nucleotide sequence: TGTGCCAGCAGCTTGCAGGGGAACACTGAAGCTTTCTTT. Its protein product is CASSLQGNTEAFF.

V usage is TRBV6-4 and J usage is TRBJ1-1; 9 bases fit TRBD1. There are 15 residues in the CDR3. Germline CDR1 is MRHNA and CDR2 is SNTAGT. The junction had 10 bases not matched to a gene; V was cut back by 6 bases and J by 5 bases. The CDR3 nucleotides read TGTGCCAGCAGGCCCCAGCCGACAGGGGGAACTGAAGCTTTCTTT. Its translation is CASRPQPTGGTEAFF.

This chain links TRBV4-1 with TRBJ2-1; the match to TRBD1 covers 9 bases. V trimming: 0 bases; J trimming: 5 bases; junction bases outside the gene matches: 8. The CDR3 spans 17 residues. Germline assignment: CDR1 MGHRA and CDR2 YSYEKL. In DNA form, the CDR3 reads TGCGCCAGCAGCCAAGATTCCGGGACAGGGTTGGACAATGAGCAGTTCTTC. It codes for CASSQDSGTGLDNEQFF.

The rearrangement joins TRBV4-3 to TRBJ2-6; no clear D. Per the germline V gene, CDR1 is LGHNA and CDR2 is YSLEER. The V gene lost 2 bases and the J gene lost 4 bases, with 15 bases spanning the gap. The CDR3 is 17 residues long. CDR3 amino acids: CASSQRWIGYGANVLTF. CDR3 nucleotides: TGCGCCAGCAGCCAACGGTGGATCGGGTACGGGGCCAACGTCCTGACTTTC.

The rearrangement joins TRBV2 to TRBJ2-3; D possibly corresponds to TRBD1 (5 bases). The CDR3 is 17 residues long. CDR1 and CDR2 (germline): SNHLY, FYNNEI. Trimming removed 0 bases at V and 0 bases at J, with 13 bases between. The CDR3 spells CASSEAGWGPSTDTQYF. In DNA, the CDR3 is TGTGCCAGCAGTGAAGCGGGGTGGGGCCCTAGCACAGATACGCAGTATTTT.

This chain uses TRBV3-1 (or the pseudogene TRBV3-2) with TRBJ2-2; TRBD1 matches at 12 bases. In germline, CDR1 is LGHDT, CDR2 YNNKEL (reference sequence). The CDR3 runs 17 residues. With 0 bases clipped from V and 7 bases from J, the junction kept 6 bases outside the gene matches. The CDR3: CASSQEVGTGGSGELFF. As DNA, the CDR3 is TGTGCCAGCAGCCAAGAAGTCGGGACAGGGGGCAGCGGGGAGCTGTTTTTT.

This chain uses TRBV20-1 with TRBJ1-5, with 7 bases lining up with TRBD1. The V and J ends lost 3 bases and 0 bases, in that order; junction bases with no gene match: 14. Germline values: CDR1 DFQATT, CDR2 SNEGSKA (reference sequence). CDR3 size: 18 residues. Here the CDR3 DNA reads TGCAGTGCTAGTGTACAGCGTGGGACAGTCAATAGCAATCAGCCCCAGCATTTT. It yields the protein CSASVQRGTVNSNQPQHF.

Concerning this clone: Germline and junction disagree at one end, which may indicate a read error. The V gene is TRBV7-7, the J gene TRBJ1-1, with a possible D match to TRBD1 (6 bases). The germline gives CDR1 SSHAT, CDR2 FNYEAQ (reference sequence). CDR3 length: 13 residues. The CDR3 DNA is TGTGCTAGCAGCTTAGAGGGGGGGACTGAAGCTTTCTTT. Residues: CASSLEGGTEAFF.

The CDR3 sequence is CASSSSGSPVSQPQHF. The DNA of the CDR3 is TGTGCCAGCAGTTCGTCCGGGAGCCCAGTGTCACAGCCCCAGCATTTT. The chain uses TRBV6-5 and TRBJ1-5, with D unclear. V was clipped by 4 bases and J by 7 bases, with 20 bases between them. CDR3 length: 16 residues. CDR1 is MNHEY and CDR2 is SVGAGI in the germline V gene.

This chain uses TRBV4-2 with TRBJ1-4; 9 bases align to TRBD1. CDR1 and CDR2 (germline): LGHNA, YNFKEQ. V dropped 2 bases and J dropped 4; count of bases not matched to a gene: 5. This CDR3 has 16 amino acids. The CDR3 region is CASSQRQGEGNEKLFF. The CDR3 nucleotides are TGTGCCAGCAGCCAAAGACAGGGGGAGGGTAATGAAAAACTGTTTTTT.

The chain combines TRBV2 with TRBJ1-5; 7 positions match TRBD1. The CDR3 has 17 residues. The V gene's germline CDR1 is SNHLY and CDR2 FYNNEI. V lost 2 bases, J lost 7 bases, and 14 bases stayed unmatched. CDR3 residues: CASSELTGKGLRQPQHF. The CDR3 nucleotides read TGTGCCAGCAGTGAATTGACAGGGAAAGGGTTGAGACAGCCCCAGCATTTT.

The rearrangement joins TRBV4-3 to TRBJ2-1; 9 bases fit TRBD2. With V trimmed by 8 bases and J by 12 bases, 17 bases remained unmatched. The germline V gene encodes CDR1 LGHNA and CDR2 YSLEER. The CDR3 totals 15 residues. This chain's CDR3 is CASRNFGGGAVGQFF. In nucleotides, the CDR3 is TGCGCCAGCCGCAACTTCGGCGGGGGGGCTGTCGGGCAGTTCTTC.

The chain couples TRBV5-1 to TRBJ2-1; weak D call: TRBD2 (6 bases). The germline V and J ends were trimmed by 0 bases and 10 bases, with 17 bases remaining between them. Per germline, CDR1 SGHRS and CDR2 YFSETQ. This CDR3 spans 15 amino acids. The CDR3 DNA reads as TGCGCCAGCAGCTTGGAGGGACTCCCCTCGAGGGAGCAGTTCTTC. It yields the protein CASSLEGLPSREQFF. The full variable domain, with the rest looked up from reference TRBV5-1 and TRBJ2-1, is KAGVTQTPRYLIKTRGQQVTLSCSPISGHRSVSWYQQTPGQGLQFLFEYFSETQRNKGNFPGRFSGRQFSNSRSEMNVSTLELGDSALYLCASSLEGLPSREQFFGPGTRLTVL.

The V and J genes are TRBV7-2 and TRBJ2-2, with D possibly TRBD1 on 5 matching bases. V dropped 7 bases and J dropped 6 bases, with 15 bases sitting between them. Germline CDR1 SGHTA, CDR2 FQGNSA. This CDR3 is 14 amino acids long. CDR3: CASIRVDLAGELFF. CDR3 nucleotide sequence: TGTGCCAGCATCAGGGTAGATTTAGCCGGGGAGCTGTTTTTT.